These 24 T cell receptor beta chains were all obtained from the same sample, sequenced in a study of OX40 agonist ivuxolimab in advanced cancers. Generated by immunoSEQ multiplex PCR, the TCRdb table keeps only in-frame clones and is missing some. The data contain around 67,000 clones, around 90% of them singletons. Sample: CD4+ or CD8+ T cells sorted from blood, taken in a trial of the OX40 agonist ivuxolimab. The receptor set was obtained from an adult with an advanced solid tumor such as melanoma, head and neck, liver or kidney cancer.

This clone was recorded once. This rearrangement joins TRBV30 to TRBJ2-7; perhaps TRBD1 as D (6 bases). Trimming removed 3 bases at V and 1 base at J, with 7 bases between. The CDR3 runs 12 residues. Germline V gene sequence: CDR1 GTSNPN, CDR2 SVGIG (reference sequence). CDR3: CAWRRGSYEQYF. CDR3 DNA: TGTGCCTGGAGGAGGGGGTCCTACGAGCAGTACTTC.

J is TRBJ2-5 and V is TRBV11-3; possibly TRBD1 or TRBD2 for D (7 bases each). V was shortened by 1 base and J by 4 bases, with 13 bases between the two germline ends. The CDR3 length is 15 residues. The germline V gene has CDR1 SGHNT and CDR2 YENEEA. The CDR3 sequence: CASSLGQGGGETQYF. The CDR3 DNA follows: TGTGCCAGCAGCTTAGGACAGGGCGGGGGAGAGACCCAGTACTTC.

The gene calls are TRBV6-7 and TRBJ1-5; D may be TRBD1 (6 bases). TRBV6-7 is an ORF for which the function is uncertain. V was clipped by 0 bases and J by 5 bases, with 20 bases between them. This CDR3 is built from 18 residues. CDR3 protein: CASSYSQVLGGRDQPQHF. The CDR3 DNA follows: TGTGCCAGCAGTTACTCGCAAGTTCTAGGGGGAAGGGATCAGCCCCAGCATTTT.

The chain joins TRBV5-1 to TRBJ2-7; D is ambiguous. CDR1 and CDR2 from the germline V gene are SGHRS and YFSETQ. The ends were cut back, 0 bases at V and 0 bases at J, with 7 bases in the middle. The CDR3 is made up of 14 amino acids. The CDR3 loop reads CASSLAESSYEQYF. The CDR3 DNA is TGCGCCAGCAGCTTGGCAGAGAGCTCCTACGAGCAGTACTTC.

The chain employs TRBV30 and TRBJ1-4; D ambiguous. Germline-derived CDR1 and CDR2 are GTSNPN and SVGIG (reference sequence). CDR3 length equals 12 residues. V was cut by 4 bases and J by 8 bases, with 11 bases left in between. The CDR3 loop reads CAWKVVGEKLFF. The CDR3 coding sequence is TGTGCCTGGAAAGTCGTCGGGGAAAAACTGTTTTTT.

CDR3 nucleotide sequence: TGCAGCGTTACCACAGGGCAAGAGCAGTACTTC. Amino acids: CSVTTGQEQYF. This chain connects TRBV29-1 to TRBJ2-7; the D gene is possibly TRBD1 (6 bases). The CDR3 covers 11 residues. Trimming took off 5 bases at V and 7 bases at J, with 12 bases between the two ends. Germline CDR1 SQVTM, CDR2 ANQGSEA.

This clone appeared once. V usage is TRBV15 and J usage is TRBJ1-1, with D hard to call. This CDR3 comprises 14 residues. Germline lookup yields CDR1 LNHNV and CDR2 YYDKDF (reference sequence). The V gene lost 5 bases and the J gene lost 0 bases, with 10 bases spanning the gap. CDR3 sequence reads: CATSGSSLNTEAFF. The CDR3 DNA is TGTGCCACCAGCGGGTCATCCCTGAACACTGAAGCTTTCTTT. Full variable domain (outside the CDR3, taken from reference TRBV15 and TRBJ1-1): DAMVIQNPRYQVTQFGKPVTLSCSQTLNHNVMYWYQQKSSQAPKLLFHYYDKDFNNEADTPDNFQSRRPNTSFCFLDIRSPGLGDTAMYLCATSGSSLNTEAFFGQGTRLTVV.

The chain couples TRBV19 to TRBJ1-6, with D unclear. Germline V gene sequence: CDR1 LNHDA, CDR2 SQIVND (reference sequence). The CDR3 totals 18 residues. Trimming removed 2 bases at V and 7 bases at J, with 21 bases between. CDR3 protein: CASSIRRTWGDMNSPLHF. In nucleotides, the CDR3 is TGTGCCAGTAGTATAAGAAGGACCTGGGGAGATATGAATTCACCCCTCCACTTT.

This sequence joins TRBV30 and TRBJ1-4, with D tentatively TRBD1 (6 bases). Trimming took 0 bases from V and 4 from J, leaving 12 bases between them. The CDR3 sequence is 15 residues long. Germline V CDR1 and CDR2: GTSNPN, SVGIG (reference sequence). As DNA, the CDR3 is TGTGCCTGGAGTGTACAGGGACGGATTAATGAAAAACTGTTTTTT. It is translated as CAWSVQGRINEKLFF.

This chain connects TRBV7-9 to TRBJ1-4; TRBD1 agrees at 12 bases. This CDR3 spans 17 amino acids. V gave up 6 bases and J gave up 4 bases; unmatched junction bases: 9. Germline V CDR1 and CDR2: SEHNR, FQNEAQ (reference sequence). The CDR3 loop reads CASRPGQGAIDNEKLFF. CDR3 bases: TGTGCCAGCAGACCGGGACAGGGGGCTATTGATAATGAAAAACTGTTTTTT.

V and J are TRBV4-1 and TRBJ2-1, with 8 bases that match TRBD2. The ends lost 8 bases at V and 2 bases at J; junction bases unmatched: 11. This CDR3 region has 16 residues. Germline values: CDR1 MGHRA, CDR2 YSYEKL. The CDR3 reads CASSPGGRSPYNEQFF. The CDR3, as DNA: TGCGCCAGCTCCCCCGGCGGGAGGAGCCCCTACAATGAGCAGTTCTTC.

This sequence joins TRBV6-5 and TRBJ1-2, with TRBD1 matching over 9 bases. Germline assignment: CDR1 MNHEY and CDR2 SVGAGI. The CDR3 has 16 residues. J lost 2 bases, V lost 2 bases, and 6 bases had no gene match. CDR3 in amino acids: CASSYTRDRVNYGYTF. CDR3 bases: TGTGCCAGCAGTTACACCCGGGACAGGGTCAACTATGGCTACACCTTC.

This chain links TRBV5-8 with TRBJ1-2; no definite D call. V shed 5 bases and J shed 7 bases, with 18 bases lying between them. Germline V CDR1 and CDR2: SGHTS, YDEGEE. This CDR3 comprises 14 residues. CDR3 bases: TGTGCCAGCAGTTATCTTCTGGGTTGGGTTGGCTACACCTTC. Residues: CASSYLLGWVGYTF. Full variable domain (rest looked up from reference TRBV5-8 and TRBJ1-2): EAGVTQSPTHLIKTRGQQATLRCSPISGHTSVYWYQQALGLGLQFLLWYDEGEERNRGNFPPRFSGRQFPNYSSELNVNALELEDSALYLCASSYLLGWVGYTFGSGTRLTVV.

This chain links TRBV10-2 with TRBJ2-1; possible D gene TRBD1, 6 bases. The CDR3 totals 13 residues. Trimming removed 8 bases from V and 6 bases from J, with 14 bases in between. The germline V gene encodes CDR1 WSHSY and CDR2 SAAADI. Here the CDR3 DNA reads TGCGCCAGCCAAAGGGGGAGTGGCAATGAGCAGTTCTTC. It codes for CASQRGSGNEQFF.

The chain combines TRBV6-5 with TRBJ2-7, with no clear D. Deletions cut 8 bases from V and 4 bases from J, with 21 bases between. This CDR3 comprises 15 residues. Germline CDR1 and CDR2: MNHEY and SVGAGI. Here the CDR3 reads CASRVRADPIYEQYF. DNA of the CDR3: TGTGCCAGCCGAGTTAGGGCGGATCCGATTTACGAGCAGTACTTC.

Here the CDR3 reads CASSHEGLGGNEQFF. CDR3 coding DNA: TGCGCCAGCAGCCACGAAGGACTAGGGGGCAATGAGCAGTTCTTC. The genes are TRBV4-3 and TRBJ2-1; D perhaps matches TRBD2 (7 bases). V was shortened by 3 bases and J by 6 bases, with 15 bases between the two germline ends. The germline CDR1 and CDR2 sequences are LGHNA and YSLEER. This CDR3 region has 15 residues.

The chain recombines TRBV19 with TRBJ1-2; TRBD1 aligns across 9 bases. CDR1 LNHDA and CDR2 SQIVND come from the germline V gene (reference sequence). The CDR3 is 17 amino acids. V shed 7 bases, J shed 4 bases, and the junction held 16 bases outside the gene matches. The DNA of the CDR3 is TGTGCCAGTAACCTTCCGGGACAGGGAATTTCGGGCTATGGCTACACCTTC. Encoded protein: CASNLPGQGISGYGYTF. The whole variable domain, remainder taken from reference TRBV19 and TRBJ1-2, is DGGITQSPKYLFRKEGQNVTLSCEQNLNHDAMYWYRQDPGQGLRLIYYSQIVNDFQKGDIAEGYSVSREKKESFPLTVTSAQKNPTAFYLCASNLPGQGISGYGYTFGSGTRLTVV.

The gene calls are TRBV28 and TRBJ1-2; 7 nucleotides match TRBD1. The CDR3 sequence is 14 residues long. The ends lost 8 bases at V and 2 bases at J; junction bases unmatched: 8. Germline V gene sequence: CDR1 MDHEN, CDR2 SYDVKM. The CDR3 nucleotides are TGTGCCAGCGGCCGGGACAGAAAAAACTATGGCTACACCTTC. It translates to CASGRDRKNYGYTF.

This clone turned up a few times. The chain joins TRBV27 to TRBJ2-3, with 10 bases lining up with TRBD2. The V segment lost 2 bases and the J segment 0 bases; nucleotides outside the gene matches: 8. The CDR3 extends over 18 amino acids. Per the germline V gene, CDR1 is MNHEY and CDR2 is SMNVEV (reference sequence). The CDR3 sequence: CASSLLAGVRSSTDTQYF. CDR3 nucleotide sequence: TGTGCCAGCAGTTTACTAGCGGGGGTACGGTCTAGCACAGATACGCAGTATTTT.

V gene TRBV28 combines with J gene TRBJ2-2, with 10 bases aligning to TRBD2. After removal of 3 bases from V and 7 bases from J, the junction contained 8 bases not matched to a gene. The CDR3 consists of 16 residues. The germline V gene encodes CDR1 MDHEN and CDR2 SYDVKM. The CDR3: CASSFLASGSIGELFF. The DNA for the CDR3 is TGTGCCAGCAGTTTTTTAGCTAGCGGGAGTATCGGGGAGCTGTTTTTT. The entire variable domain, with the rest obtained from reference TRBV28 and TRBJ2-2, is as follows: DVKVTQSSRYLVKRTGEKVFLECVQDMDHENMFWYRQDPGLGLRLIYFSYDVKMKEKGDIPEGYSVSREKKERFSLILESASTNQTSMYLCASSFLASGSIGELFFGEGSRLTVL.

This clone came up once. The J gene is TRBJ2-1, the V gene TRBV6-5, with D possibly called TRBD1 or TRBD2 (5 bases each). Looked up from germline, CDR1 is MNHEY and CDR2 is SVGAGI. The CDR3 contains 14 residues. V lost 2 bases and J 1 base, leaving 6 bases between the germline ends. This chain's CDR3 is CASSYGGSYNEQFF. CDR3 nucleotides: TGTGCCAGCAGTTACGGGGGTTCCTACAATGAGCAGTTCTTC.

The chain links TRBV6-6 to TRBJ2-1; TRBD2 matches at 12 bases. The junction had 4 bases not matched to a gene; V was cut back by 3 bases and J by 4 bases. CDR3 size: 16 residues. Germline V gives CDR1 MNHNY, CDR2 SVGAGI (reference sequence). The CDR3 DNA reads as TGTGCCAGCAGTTATGGGACTAGCGGGTCGTACAATGAGCAGTTCTTC. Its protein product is CASSYGTSGSYNEQFF.

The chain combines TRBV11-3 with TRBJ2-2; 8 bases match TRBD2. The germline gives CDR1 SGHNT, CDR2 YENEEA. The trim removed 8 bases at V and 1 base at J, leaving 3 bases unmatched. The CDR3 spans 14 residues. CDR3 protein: CASSLAGNTGELFF. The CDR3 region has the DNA TGTGCCAGCTCCCTAGCGGGGAACACCGGGGAGCTGTTTTTT.

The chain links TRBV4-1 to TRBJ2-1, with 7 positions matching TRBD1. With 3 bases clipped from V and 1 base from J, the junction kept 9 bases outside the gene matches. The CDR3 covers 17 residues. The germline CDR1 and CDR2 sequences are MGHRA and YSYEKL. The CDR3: CASSHRQGQFSYNEQFF. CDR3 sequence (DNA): TGCGCCAGCAGCCACCGACAGGGTCAATTTTCCTACAATGAGCAGTTCTTC.